Sequencing of this T cell receptor (beta chain) was carried out in a study of shared clonotypes between healthy human individuals. Each sample came from a Caucasian adult donor living in Nashville, Tennessee. The CDR3 runs to 16 residues. The germline V and J ends were trimmed by 6 bases and 4 bases, with 21 bases remaining between them. The germline gives CDR1 SGHRS, CDR2 YFSETQ. Study outcomes and limitations: Sorted-subset sequencing, rarefaction showed, was incomplete despite large depth.

A word on this clone: What it binds is unknown.

Genomic DNA of each subset was evenly split across several immunoSEQ plates. Each sorted subset replicate got 200 ng genomic DNA, 25,000 to 35,000 genomes. Profiled with immunoSEQ multiplex PCR; TCRdb holds only in-frame clones, not every one. The repertoire holds about 2.4 million clones, approximately 93% seen once, with 0.35% to 0.45% in the top ten. The receptor was isolated from a man between 18 and 29 years old in good health. Some clones in this sample may be carry-over from other donors' samples. This chain connects TRBV5-1 to TRBJ2-3; D perhaps matches TRBD2 (6 bases). Sample: naive CD4+ T cells from PBMCs. Noted subset: CD45RA+ positively selected. DNA for the CDR3: TGCGCCAGCACCGTTAGGGCGGGGTCGCTCGCAGATACGCAGTATTTT. Its protein product is CASTVRAGSLADTQYF.